The present T cell receptor (beta chain) was sequenced within a study of beta chain features in type 1 diabetes. General observations from the study: Shortening of TCRB CDR3s, moderate but significant, appeared in all four CD4+ subsets of Type 1 diabetes patients.

The whole isolated RNA underwent reverse transcription, so sequencing captured expressed TCRB transcripts. Profiled with immunoSEQ multiplex PCR; TCRdb holds only in-frame clones, not every one. The top ten hold 1% of the sample, which has about 340,000 clones, roughly a tenth seen once. With 3 bases removed from V and 8 bases from J, the gap between germline ends came to 10 bases. CDR1 is MDHEN and CDR2 is SYDVKM in the germline V gene. CDR3 length equals 12 residues. Of note for this clone: Its target is not known.

This chain connects TRBV28 to TRBJ1-2; maybe TRBD1 (6 bases). The receptor's source is a man aged 30 to 45 with type 1 diabetes. The specimen was central memory CD4+ T cells from blood. In nucleotides, the CDR3 is TGTGCCAGCAGTTTCCGACAGGCGGGCTACACCTTC. Its protein product is CASSFRQAGYTF.